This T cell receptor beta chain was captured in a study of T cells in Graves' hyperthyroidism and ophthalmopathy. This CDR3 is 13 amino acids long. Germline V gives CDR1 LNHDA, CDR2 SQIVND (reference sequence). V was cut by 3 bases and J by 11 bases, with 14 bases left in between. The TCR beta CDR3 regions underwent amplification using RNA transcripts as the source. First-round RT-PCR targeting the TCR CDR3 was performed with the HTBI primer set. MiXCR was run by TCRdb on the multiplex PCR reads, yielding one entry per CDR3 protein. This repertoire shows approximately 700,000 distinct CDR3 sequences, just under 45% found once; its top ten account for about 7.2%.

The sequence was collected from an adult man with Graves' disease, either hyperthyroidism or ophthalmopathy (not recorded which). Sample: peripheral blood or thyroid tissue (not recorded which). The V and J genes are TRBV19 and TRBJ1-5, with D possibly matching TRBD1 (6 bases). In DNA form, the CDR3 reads TGTGCCAGTAGTATTGGGGGCCGCAACGCCCAGCATTTT. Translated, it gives CASSIGGRNAQHF.